This T cell receptor (beta chain) was recorded in a study of T cell repertoires in cytomegalovirus infection (dated by TCRdb to about 2019). Turning to the overall study: Peptide stimulations targeted recently identified HLA-C-restricted CMV epitopes, whose presentation resists viral immunomodulation, together with well-studied HLA-B-restricted epitopes. Because public TCR beta signatures pointed to carriage of CMV infection together with the matching HLA type, the HLA type of each donor mattered for the analysis. Overall study results and their limits: In both this cohort and an independent cohort of a few hundred donors, the cumulative frequency of public TCR beta family members distinguished carriers of CMV infection plus the relevant HLA type. The ex vivo response was dominated by HLA-C-restricted CMV-specific TCR beta clonotypes, which also provided the single most frequent clonotype in two of eight donors.

The instrument given in TCRdb is Illumina HiSeq 1500. Clones were called with MiXCR by TCRdb after fastp trimmed the public reads at Q25, and only in-frame beta chains were retained. CDR3 protein sequences are deduplicated, and each keeps its most common genes and DNA. This sample is represented by hundreds of thousands of distinct CDR3 sequences; about 42% of them were singletons. The top ten clones comprise about 39% of the sample. This specimen's treatment or condition label, interpreted: in vitro stimulation with specific CMV peptide epitopes to enrich CMV-specific T cells. As to this clonotype: Its target antigen remains unknown. The input lacks base qualities; no much larger clone sits a single base away.

CDR1 and CDR2 are read off the germline V gene (reference sequence) as DFQATT and SNEGSKA. The CDR3 runs 13 amino acids, cysteine and phenylalanine included. Solely the CDR3 DNA is kept, with 39 bases framed from the first base. The V end gives up 6 bases and the J end 6 bases, leaving 7 bases in the junction not matched to a gene. This clonotype originated in a human donor in good health (CMV status not recorded). Some clones in this sample may be carry-over from other donors' samples. Sequencing was performed on cultured PBMCs, taken from culture after CMV antigen stimulation. Rearrangement joined TRBV20-1 to TRBJ1-3; TRBD1 aligns with 8 central bases. The encoded CDR3 is CSAASGGENTIYF. The DNA is TGCAGTGCCGCATCAGGGGGCGAAAACACCATATATTTT.